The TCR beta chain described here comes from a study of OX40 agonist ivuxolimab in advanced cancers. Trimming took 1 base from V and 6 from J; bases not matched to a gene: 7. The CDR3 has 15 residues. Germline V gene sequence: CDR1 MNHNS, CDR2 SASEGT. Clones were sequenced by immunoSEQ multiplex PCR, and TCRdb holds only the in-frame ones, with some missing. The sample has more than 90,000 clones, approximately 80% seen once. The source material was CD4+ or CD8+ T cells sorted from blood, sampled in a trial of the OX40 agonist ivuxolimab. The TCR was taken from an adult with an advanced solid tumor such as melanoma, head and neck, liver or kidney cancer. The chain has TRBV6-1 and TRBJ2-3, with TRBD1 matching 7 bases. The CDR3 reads CASSEGVQGLDTQYF. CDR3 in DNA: TGTGCCAGCAGTGAAGGGGTACAGGGGTTGGATACGCAGTATTTT.